The T cell receptor beta chain described here comes from a study of T cells after yellow fever vaccination. CDR1 and CDR2 (germline): LNHDA, SQIVND (reference sequence). This CDR3 has 14 amino acids. The V end lost 5 bases, the J end lost 5 bases, and 14 bases lay between the germline ends. For this clonotype: The target antigen is unknown.

Conversion of TCR transcripts into cDNA relied on 5'RACE template switching, which added a universal primer site and UMIs. TCRdb redid the calling of the 5' RACE reads with MiXCR, one entry per CDR3 protein. Of around 500,000 distinct CDR3 sequences in the sample, just over 20% were seen once. Study-wide findings and caveats: Abundant clonotypes from the bulk population could get into FACS-sorted repertoires as contaminants. Post-booster repertoires contained most primary-vaccination clones again (about 95% CD4, roughly 90% CD8).

The sequences come from PBMCs, collected approximately 22 days after the first yellow fever vaccination. The chain combines TRBV19 with TRBJ2-3; D possibly corresponds to TRBD2 (6 bases). This receptor was obtained from a young man who received the YFV17D yellow fever vaccine. CDR3 residues: CASSRQEAGDTQYF. CDR3 sequence (DNA): TGTGCCAGTAGTCGACAAGAAGCGGGAGATACGCAGTATTTT.